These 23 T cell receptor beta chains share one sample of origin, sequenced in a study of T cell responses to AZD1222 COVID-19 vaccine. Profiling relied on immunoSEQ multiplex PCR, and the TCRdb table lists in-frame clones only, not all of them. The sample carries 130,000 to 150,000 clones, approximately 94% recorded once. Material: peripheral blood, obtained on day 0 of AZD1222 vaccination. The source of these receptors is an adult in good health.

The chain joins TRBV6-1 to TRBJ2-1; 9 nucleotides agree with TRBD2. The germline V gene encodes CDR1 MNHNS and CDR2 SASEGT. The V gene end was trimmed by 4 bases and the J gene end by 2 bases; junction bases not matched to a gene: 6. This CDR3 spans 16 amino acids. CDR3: CASSGGSGGTYNEQFF. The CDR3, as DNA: TGTGCCAGCAGTGGAGGCAGCGGGGGGACCTACAATGAGCAGTTCTTC.

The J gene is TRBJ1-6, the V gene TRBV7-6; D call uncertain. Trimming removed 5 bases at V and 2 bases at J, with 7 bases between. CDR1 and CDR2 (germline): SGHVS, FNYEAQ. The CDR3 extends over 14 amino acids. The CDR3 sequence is CASSLGTYNSPLHF. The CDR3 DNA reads TGTGCCAGCAGCCTCGGGACCTATAATTCACCCCTCCACTTT. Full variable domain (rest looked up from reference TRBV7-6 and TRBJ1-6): GAGVSQSPRYKVTKRGQDVALRCDPISGHVSLYWYRQALGQGPEFLTYFNYEAQQDKSGLPNDRFSAERPEGSISTLTIQRTEQRDSAMYRCASSLGTYNSPLHFGNGTRLTVT.

CDR3 in DNA: TGTGCCAGCAGTTACGCCCGGGACAGCTGGAGTAACATTCAGTACTTC. It specifies CASSYARDSWSNIQYF. This chain uses TRBV6-6 with TRBJ2-4, with TRBD1 matching over 7 bases. Trimming cost V 2 bases and J 7 bases; bases outside gene matches: 11. In germline, CDR1 is MNHNY, CDR2 SVGAGI (reference sequence). This CDR3 comprises 16 residues.

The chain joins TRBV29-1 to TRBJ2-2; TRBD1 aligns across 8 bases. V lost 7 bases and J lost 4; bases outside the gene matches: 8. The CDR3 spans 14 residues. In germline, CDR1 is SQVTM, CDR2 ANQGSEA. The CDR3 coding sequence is TGCAGCGCTCGGACAGGGTGGATCACCGGGGAGCTGTTTTTT. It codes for CSARTGWITGELFF.

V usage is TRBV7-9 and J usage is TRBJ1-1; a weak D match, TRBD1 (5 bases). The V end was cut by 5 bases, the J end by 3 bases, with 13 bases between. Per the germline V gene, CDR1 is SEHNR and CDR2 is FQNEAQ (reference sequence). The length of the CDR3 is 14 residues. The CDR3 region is CASSPRAPYTEAFF. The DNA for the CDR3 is TGTGCCAGCAGCCCCAGGGCTCCCTACACTGAAGCTTTCTTT.

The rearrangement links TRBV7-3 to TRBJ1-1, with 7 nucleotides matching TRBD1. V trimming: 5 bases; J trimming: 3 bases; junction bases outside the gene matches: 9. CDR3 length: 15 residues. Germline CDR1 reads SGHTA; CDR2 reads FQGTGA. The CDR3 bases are TGTGCCAGCAGCCACGACGGGACAGCGGACACTGAAGCTTTCTTT. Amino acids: CASSHDGTADTEAFF.

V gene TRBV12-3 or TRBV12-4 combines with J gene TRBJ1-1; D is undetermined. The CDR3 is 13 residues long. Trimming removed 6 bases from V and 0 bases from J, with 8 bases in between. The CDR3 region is CASSPAMNTEAFF. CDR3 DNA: TGTGCCAGCAGCCCTGCGATGAACACTGAAGCTTTCTTT.

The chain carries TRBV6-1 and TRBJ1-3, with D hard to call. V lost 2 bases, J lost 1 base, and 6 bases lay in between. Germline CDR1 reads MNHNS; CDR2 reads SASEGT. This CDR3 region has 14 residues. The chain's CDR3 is CASSERLSGNTIYF. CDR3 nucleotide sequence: TGTGCCAGCAGTGAAAGGCTTTCTGGAAACACCATATATTTT.

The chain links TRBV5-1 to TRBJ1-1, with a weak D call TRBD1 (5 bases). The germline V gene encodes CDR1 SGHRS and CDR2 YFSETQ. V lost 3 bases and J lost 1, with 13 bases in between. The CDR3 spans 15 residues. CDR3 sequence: CASSSSGRGNTEAFF. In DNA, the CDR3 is TGCGCCAGCAGCTCCTCCGGGAGGGGGAACACTGAAGCTTTCTTT. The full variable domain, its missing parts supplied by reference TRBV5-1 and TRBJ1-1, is KAGVTQTPRYLIKTRGQQVTLSCSPISGHRSVSWYQQTPGQGLQFLFEYFSETQRNKGNFPGRFSGRQFSNSRSEMNVSTLELGDSALYLCASSSSGRGNTEAFFGQGTRLTVV.

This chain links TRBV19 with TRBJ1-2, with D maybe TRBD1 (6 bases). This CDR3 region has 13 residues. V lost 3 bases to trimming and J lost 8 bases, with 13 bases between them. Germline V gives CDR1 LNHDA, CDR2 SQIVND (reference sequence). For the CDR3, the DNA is TGTGCCAGTAGTATTACGGCAGGGGTCGGCTACACCTTC. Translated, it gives CASSITAGVGYTF. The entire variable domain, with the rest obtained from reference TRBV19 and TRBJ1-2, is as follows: DGGITQSPKYLFRKEGQNVTLSCEQNLNHDAMYWYRQDPGQGLRLIYYSQIVNDFQKGDIAEGYSVSREKKESFPLTVTSAQKNPTAFYLCASSITAGVGYTFGSGTRLTVV.

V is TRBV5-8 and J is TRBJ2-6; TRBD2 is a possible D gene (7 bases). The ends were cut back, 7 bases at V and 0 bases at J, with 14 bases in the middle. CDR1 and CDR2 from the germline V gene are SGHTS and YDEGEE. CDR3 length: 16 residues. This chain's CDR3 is CASSGGQPSGANVLTF. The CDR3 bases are TGTGCCAGCTCGGGGGGACAACCCTCTGGGGCCAACGTCCTGACTTTC.

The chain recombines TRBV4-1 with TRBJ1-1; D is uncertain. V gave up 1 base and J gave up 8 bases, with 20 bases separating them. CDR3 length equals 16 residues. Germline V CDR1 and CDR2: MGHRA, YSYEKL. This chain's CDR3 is CASSQVEARRHGEAFF. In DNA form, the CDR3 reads TGCGCCAGCAGCCAAGTAGAGGCCCGACGCCATGGCGAAGCTTTCTTT.

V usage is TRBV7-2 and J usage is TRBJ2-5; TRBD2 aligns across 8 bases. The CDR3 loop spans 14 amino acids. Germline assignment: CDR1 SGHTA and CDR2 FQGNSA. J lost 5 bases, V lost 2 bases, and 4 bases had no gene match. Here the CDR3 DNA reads TGTGCCAGCAGCTTAAGTAGCGGGGTGGAGACCCAGTACTTC. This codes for CASSLSSGVETQYF.

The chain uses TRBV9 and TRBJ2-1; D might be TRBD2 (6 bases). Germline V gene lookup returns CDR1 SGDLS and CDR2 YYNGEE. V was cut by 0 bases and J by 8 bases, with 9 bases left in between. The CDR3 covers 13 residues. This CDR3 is CASSVGTIDEQFF. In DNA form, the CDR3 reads TGTGCCAGCAGCGTAGGGACTATCGATGAGCAGTTCTTC.

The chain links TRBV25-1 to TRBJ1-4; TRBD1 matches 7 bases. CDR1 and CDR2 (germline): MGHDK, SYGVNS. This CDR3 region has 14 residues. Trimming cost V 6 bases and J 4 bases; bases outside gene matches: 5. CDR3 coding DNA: TGTGCCAGCAGCCAGGGACAGTTTAATGAAAAACTGTTTTTT. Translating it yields CASSQGQFNEKLFF. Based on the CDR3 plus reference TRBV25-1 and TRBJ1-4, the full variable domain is EADIYQTPRYLVIGTGKKITLECSQTMGHDKMYWYQQDPGMELHLIHYSYGVNSTEKGDLSSESTVSRIRTEHFPLTLESARPSHTSQYLCASSQGQFNEKLFFGSGTQLSVL.

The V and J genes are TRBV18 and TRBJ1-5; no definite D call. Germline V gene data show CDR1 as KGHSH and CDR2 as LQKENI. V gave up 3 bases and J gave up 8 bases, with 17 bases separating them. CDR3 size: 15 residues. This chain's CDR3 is CASSPAGRERKPQHF. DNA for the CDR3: TGTGCCAGCTCACCGGCCGGGAGGGAGAGAAAGCCCCAGCATTTT.

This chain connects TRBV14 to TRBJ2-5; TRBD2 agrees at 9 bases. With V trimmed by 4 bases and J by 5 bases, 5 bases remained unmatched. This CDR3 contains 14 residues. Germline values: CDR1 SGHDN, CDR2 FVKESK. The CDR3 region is CASSRREGRETQYF. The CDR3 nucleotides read TGTGCCAGCAGCCGGCGGGAGGGGAGGGAGACCCAGTACTTC.

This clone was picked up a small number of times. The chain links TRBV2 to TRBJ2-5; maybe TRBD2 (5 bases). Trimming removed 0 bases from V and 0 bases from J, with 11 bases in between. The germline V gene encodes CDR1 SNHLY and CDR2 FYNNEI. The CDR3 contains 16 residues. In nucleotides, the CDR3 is TGTGCCAGCAGTGAAGCCCGGACTCGGTACCAAGAGACCCAGTACTTC. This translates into CASSEARTRYQETQYF. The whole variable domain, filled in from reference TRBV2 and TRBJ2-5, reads EPEVTQTPSHQVTQMGQEVILRCVPISNHLYFYWYRQILGQKVEFLVSFYNNEISEKSEIFDDQFSVERPDGSNFTLKIRSTKLEDSAMYFCASSEARTRYQETQYFGPGTRLLVL.

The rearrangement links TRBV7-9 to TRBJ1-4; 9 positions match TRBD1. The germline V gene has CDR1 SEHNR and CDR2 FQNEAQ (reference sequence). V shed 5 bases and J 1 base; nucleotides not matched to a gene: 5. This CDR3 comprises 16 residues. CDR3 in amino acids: CASSLGQGRTNEKLFF. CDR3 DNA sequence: TGTGCCAGCAGCCTCGGACAGGGGCGAACTAATGAAAAACTGTTTTTT. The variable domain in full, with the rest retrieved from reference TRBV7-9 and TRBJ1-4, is DTGVSQNPRHKITKRGQNVTFRCDPISEHNRLYWYRQTLGQGPEFLTYFQNEAQLEKSRLLSDRFSAERPKGSFSTLEIQRTEQGDSAMYLCASSLGQGRTNEKLFFGSGTQLSVL.

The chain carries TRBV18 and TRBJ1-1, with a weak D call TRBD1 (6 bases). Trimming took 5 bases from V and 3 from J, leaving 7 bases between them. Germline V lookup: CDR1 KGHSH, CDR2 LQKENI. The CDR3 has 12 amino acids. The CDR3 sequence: CASSRTDTEAFF. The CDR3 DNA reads TGTGCCAGCTCAAGGACAGACACTGAAGCTTTCTTT. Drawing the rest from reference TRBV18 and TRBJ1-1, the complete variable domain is NAGVMQNPRHLVRRRGQEARLRCSPMKGHSHVYWYRQLPEEGLKFMVYLQKENIIDESGMPKERFSAEFPKEGPSILRIQQVVRGDSAAYFCASSRTDTEAFFGQGTRLTVV.

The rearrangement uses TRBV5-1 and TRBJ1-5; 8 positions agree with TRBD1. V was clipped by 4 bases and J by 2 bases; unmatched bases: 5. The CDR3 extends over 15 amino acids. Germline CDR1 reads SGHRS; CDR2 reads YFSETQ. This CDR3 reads CASSDGQGGNQPQHF. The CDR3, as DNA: TGCGCCAGCAGCGACGGACAGGGTGGCAATCAGCCCCAGCATTTT.

This chain's CDR3 is CASSRGGGETQYF. Written as DNA, the CDR3 is TGTGCCAGCAGCCGGGGGGGAGGAGAGACCCAGTACTTC. The chain combines TRBV7-9 with TRBJ2-5, with 8 bases fitting TRBD2. The CDR3 loop spans 13 amino acids. J was trimmed by 4 bases and V by 5 bases; bases with no gene match: 3. CDR1 and CDR2 (germline): SEHNR, FQNEAQ (reference sequence).

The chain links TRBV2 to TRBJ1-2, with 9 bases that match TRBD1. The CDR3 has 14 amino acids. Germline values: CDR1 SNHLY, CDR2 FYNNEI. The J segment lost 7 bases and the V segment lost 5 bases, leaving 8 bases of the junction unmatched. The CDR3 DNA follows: TGTGCCAGCAGTCCTGGGACAGGGATCGGTGGCTACACCTTC. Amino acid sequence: CASSPGTGIGGYTF. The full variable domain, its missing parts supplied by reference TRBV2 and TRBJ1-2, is EPEVTQTPSHQVTQMGQEVILRCVPISNHLYFYWYRQILGQKVEFLVSFYNNEISEKSEIFDDQFSVERPDGSNFTLKIRSTKLEDSAMYFCASSPGTGIGGYTFGSGTRLTVV.